This T cell receptor beta chain is drawn from a study of blood T cell repertoires in COVID-19 (dated by TCRdb to 2019 to 2021). For the wider study: Samples covering the acute and convalescent phases of COVID-19 were provided by collaborators in the United States, Italy and Spain. The repertoires were made available in a free public database intended to serve as a resource for research on the immune response to SARS-CoV-2. A de-identified subject ID, COVID-19 status, age in years and sex were almost always included in the sample metadata. HLA class I and class II types, where available, came from metadata supplied by the sample provider rather than from assay-based typing. The dataset comprised deeply sampled blood TCRbeta repertoires from subjects exposed to, actively infected with, or recovered from COVID-19. The prospective study material was composed of cDNA or gDNA derived from T cells, B-cell-depleted T cells, or PBMCs. Samples were obtained from the ongoing ImmuneRACE study (first 160 participants) and from over a thousand subjects provided by 6 global collaborators.

Collaborating institutions collected whole blood in K2EDTA tubes following their own protocols. For TCRbeta analysis, collaborators shipped samples as frozen whole blood, isolated PBMCs, or DNA extracted from either of those sample types. Broad study findings and their caveats: The amount of clinical and demographic metadata varied by source and participant and was provided uncurated.

TCRbeta CDR3 regions were amplified from genomic DNA using the immunoSEQ Assay, a bias-controlled multiplex PCR. The authors' pipeline ran thus. The number of nucleated cells in each sample was estimated from the amplification of reference gene primers within the assay. To quantify the absolute abundance of each unique TCRbeta CDR3 rearrangement, sequence reads were collapsed and filtered. For each sample, productive Simpson clonality was calculated by taking the square root of Simpson's diversity index across productive rearrangements. TCRdb took over this immuneACCESS table, retaining in-frame rearrangements with V and J assigned. Such tables are incomplete; in checked studies, under half of the missing clones stem from an unresolved V gene, and the remainder is unexplained. That table gives V, J and clone size, and the DNA gave D and trimming. The sample has about 190,000 clones on record, roughly 90% of them singletons. The ten largest clonotypes hold 0.55% to 0.8% of the sample.

As for this clone: Its antigen is unknown. Base-call qualities are not available, and no considerably larger clone is one nucleotide away.

The TCR comes from a man aged 45 to 65 with acute or convalescent COVID-19. The sequencing input was peripheral blood.

In nucleotide form, the sequence is TGTGCCAGCAGAGGAGGACAGCCGAACACCGGGGAGCTGTTTTTT. Its product reads: CASRGGQPNTGELFF. In this chain, TRBV6-5 is recombined with TRBJ2-2; the D gene is possibly TRBD1, with 6 bases matching. From a lookup of the germline V gene, CDR1 and CDR2 are MNHEY and SVGAGI. Its CDR3 holds 15 amino acids, cysteine through phenylalanine. Only the CDR3 portion is preserved as DNA: 45 bases, with reading frame beginning at the first base. The junction shows trimming of 6 bases on V and 0 bases on J, plus 11 bases between the germline ends.